Shown below are 15 T cell receptor beta chains from a single sample sequenced in a study of low-dose radiotherapy and immunotherapy resistance in tumors. Alpha and beta chains were covered, as first-strand cDNA relied on TRAV- and TRBV-specific primers. TCR amplification used 20 to 25 PCR cycles, a constant-region primer and a V-primer adapter. MiXCR, applied by TCRdb to the reads, yields one record per CDR3 protein. Counted here are under 15,000 distinct CDR3 sequences, roughly 60% occurring once; the ten biggest clones make up less than 8.5%. All receptors come from a human donor with advanced metastatic prostate, ovarian, gallbladder or colorectal cancer (not recorded which). This table probably holds off-target reads from a library built for another chain.

V and J are TRBV7-2 and TRBJ2-2; the match to TRBD1 covers 7 bases. J was trimmed by 1 base and V by 2 bases; bases with no gene match: 4. From germline, CDR1 is SGHTA and CDR2 FQGNSA. CDR3 length: 16 amino acids. DNA of the CDR3: TGTGCCAGCAGCTTACGGTCAGGGGGGAACACCGGGGAGCTGTTTTTT. Amino acid sequence: CASSLRSGGNTGELFF.

The chain uses TRBV4-3 and TRBJ1-3; 7 bases align to TRBD1. The junction had 7 bases not matched to a gene; V was cut back by 1 base and J by 4 bases. The CDR3 has 16 amino acids. The germline CDR1 and CDR2 sequences are LGHNA and YSLEER. The CDR3 DNA is TGCGCCAGCAGCCAAGGTGCAACAGGGGTCGGAAACACCATATATTTT. This gives the protein CASSQGATGVGNTIYF.

V is TRBV6-1 and J is TRBJ2-1; D is ambiguous. CDR3 length: 13 residues. V was pared by 1 base and J by 8 bases, with 9 bases between. Germline CDR1 and CDR2: MNHNS and SASEGT. The CDR3 DNA reads TGTGCCAGCAGTGAAGTTCCACGGGATGAGCAGTTCTTC. Its translation is CASSEVPRDEQFF.

V usage is TRBV15 and J usage is TRBJ2-1, with TRBD2 as a possible D gene (6 bases). CDR1 and CDR2 (germline): LNHNV, YYDKDF (reference sequence). Trimming took 0 bases from V and 3 from J, leaving 12 bases between them. CDR3 length: 16 residues. The DNA for the CDR3 is TGTGCCACCAGCAGAGATCGAGACGGGGGCTACAATGAGCAGTTCTTC. Translation: CATSRDRDGGYNEQFF.

This clonotype was counted a few times. The V and J genes are TRBV6-2 or TRBV6-3 and TRBJ2-3, with TRBD1 as a possible D gene (6 bases). This CDR3 has 13 amino acids. Trimming cost V 8 bases and J 0 bases, with 9 bases left between them. The V gene's germline CDR1 is MNHEY and CDR2 SVGEGT. The CDR3 nucleotides are TGTGCCAGCTGGCAGGGGAGCACAGATACGCAGTATTTT. Protein product: CASWQGSTDTQYF.

The chain couples TRBV9 to TRBJ1-6; TRBD1 might be the D (6 bases). V lost 3 bases to trimming and J lost 7 bases, with 8 bases between them. Germline CDR1 SGDLS, CDR2 YYNGEE. The CDR3 contains 13 residues. CDR3 protein: CASSATGNSPLHF. CDR3 in DNA: TGTGCCAGCAGCGCCACAGGGAATTCACCCCTCCACTTT.

The chain couples TRBV24-1 to TRBJ1-4, with a tentative D call TRBD1 (6 bases). With 2 bases removed from V and 5 bases from J, the gap between germline ends came to 11 bases. CDR3 length: 15 residues. Germline V gene data show CDR1 as KGHDR and CDR2 as SFDVKD. DNA of the CDR3: TGTGCCACCAGTGATTCTGGGGGCGGGAATGAAAAACTGTTTTTT. It encodes CATSDSGGGNEKLFF.

The DNA of the CDR3 is TGTGCCAGCAGACAGGGCCCCTTCTCCTATAATTCACCCCTCCACTTT. It encodes CASRQGPFSYNSPLHF. V is TRBV28 and J is TRBJ1-6; a possible D gene is TRBD1 (6 bases). The CDR3 is made up of 16 amino acids. Between the trimmed V and J ends, which lost 6 bases and 0 bases, there was a span of 12 bases. Germline CDR1 reads MDHEN; CDR2 reads SYDVKM. The full variable domain, rest sourced from reference TRBV28 and TRBJ1-6, is DVKVTQSSRYLVKRTGEKVFLECVQDMDHENMFWYRQDPGLGLRLIYFSYDVKMKEKGDIPEGYSVSREKKERFSLILESASTNQTSMYLCASRQGPFSYNSPLHFGNGTRLTVT.

The V gene is TRBV12-3 or TRBV12-4, the J gene TRBJ1-2, with D possibly TRBD1 on 5 matching bases. This CDR3 is 16 amino acids long. V lost 5 bases and J 4 bases, leaving 20 bases between the germline ends. The CDR3 region has the DNA TGTGCCAGCAGTCCCCGCTGGGCAGTAGACAGCTATGGCTACACCTTC. Residues: CASSPRWAVDSYGYTF.

This sequence joins TRBV20-1 and TRBJ1-2; the D gene is possibly TRBD1 (6 bases). The CDR3 totals 13 residues. Trimming cost V 6 bases and J 7 bases, with 18 bases left between them. Germline CDR1 and CDR2: DFQATT and SNEGSKA (reference sequence). CDR3 in amino acids: CSAHPRGAPGYTF. DNA for the CDR3: TGCAGTGCCCACCCACGGGGGGCGCCTGGCTACACCTTC.

CDR3 residues: CSARASAHEQFF. CDR3 nucleotide sequence: TGCAGTGCTAGGGCTTCAGCCCATGAGCAGTTCTTC. The chain joins TRBV20-1 to TRBJ2-1; D not resolved. The V gene lost 3 bases and the J gene lost 8 bases, with 11 bases spanning the gap. CDR3 length: 12 residues. Germline V gene lookup returns CDR1 DFQATT and CDR2 SNEGSKA (reference sequence).

The chain has TRBV7-9 and TRBJ2-5; D gene unclear. V was cut by 5 bases and J by 5 bases, with 6 bases left in between. Germline assignment: CDR1 SEHNR and CDR2 FQNEAQ (reference sequence). This CDR3 has 11 residues. The CDR3 sequence is CASSPGETQYF. In DNA form, the CDR3 reads TGTGCCAGCAGCCCCGGGGAGACCCAGTACTTC.

The V gene is TRBV29-1, the J gene TRBJ2-5, with D perhaps TRBD1 or TRBD2 (6 bases each). Germline V gene data show CDR1 as SQVTM and CDR2 as ANQGSEA. This CDR3 is 13 amino acids long. Trimming left V 2 bases short and J 5 bases short, with 12 bases between. The CDR3, as DNA: TGCAGCGTTGAAAAGTGGAGGGGGGAGACCCAGTACTTC. It yields the protein CSVEKWRGETQYF.

CDR3 loop: CASSYIRQTLDTQYF. The DNA of the CDR3 is TGTGCCAGCAGTTACATTAGACAGACGCTGGATACGCAGTATTTT. The rearrangement joins TRBV6-2 or TRBV6-3 to TRBJ2-3; D perhaps matches TRBD1 (5 bases). CDR3 length: 15 residues. The V end lost 2 bases, the J end lost 6 bases, and 15 bases lay between the germline ends. In germline, CDR1 is MNHEY, CDR2 SVGEGT.

The chain is built from TRBV20-1 and TRBJ1-3, with 11 bases fitting TRBD1. Germline-derived CDR1 and CDR2 are DFQATT and SNEGSKA (reference sequence). This CDR3 is 14 amino acids long. Unmatched junction bases numbered 5, after V lost 6 bases and J lost 4 bases. Written as DNA, the CDR3 is TGCAGTGCCGGACAGGGGGCGGAAGGAAACACCATATATTTT. It yields the protein CSAGQGAEGNTIYF.